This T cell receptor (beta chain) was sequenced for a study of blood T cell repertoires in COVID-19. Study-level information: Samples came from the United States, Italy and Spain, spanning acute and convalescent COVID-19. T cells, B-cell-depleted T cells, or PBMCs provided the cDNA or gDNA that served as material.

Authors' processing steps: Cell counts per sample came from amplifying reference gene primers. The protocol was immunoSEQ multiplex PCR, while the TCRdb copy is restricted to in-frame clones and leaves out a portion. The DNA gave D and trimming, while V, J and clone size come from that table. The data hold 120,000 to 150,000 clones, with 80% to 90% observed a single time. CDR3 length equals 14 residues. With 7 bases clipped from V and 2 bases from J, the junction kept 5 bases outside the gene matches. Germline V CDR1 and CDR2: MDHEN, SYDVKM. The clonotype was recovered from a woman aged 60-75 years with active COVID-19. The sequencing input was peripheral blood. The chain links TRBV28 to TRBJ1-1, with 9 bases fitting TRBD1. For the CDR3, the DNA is TGTGCCAGCACCTTCACAGGGGGCAACACTGAAGCTTTCTTT. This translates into CASTFTGGNTEAFF.